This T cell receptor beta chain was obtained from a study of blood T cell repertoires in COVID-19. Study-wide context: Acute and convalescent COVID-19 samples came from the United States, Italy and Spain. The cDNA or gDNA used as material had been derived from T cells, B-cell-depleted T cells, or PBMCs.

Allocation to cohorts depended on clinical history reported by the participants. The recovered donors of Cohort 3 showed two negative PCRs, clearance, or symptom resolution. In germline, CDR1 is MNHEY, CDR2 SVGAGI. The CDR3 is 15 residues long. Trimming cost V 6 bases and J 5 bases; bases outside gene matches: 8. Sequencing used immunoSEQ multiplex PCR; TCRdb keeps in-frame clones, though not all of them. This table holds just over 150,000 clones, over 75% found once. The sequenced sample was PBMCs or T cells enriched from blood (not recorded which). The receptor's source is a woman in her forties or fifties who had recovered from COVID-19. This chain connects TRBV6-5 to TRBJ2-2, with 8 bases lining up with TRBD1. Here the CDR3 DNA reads TGTGCCAGCAGGTACGGGACAGGAGGAACCGGGGAGCTGTTTTTT. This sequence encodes CASRYGTGGTGELFF.